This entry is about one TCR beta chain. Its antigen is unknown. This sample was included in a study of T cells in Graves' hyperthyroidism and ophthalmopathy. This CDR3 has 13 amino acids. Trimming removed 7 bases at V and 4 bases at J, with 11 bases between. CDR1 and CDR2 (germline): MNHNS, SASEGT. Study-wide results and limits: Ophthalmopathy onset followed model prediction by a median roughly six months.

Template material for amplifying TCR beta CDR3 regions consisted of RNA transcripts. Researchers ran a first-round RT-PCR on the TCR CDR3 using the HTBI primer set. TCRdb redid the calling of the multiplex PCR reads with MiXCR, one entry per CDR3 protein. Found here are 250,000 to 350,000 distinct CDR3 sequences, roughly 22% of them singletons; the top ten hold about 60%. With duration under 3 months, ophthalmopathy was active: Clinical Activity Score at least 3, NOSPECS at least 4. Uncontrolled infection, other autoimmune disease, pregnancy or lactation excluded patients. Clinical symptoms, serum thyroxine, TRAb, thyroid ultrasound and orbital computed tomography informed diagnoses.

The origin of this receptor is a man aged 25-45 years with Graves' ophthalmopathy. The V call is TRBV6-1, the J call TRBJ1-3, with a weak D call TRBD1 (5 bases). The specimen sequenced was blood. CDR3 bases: TGTGCCAGCAAGGACAACCTAGGAAACACCATATATTTT. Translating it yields CASKDNLGNTIYF.